Sequencing of this TCR beta chain was carried out in a study of PD-L1 blockade in urothelial cancer (TCRdb year 2017). For context, the study as a whole: All patients started therapy around 2014 and received atezolizumab 1,200 mg intravenously every 3 weeks. About 85% of the roughly 29 patients were males with bladder-origin urothelial cancer, and about 65% of the roughly 30 reported a prior smoking history. Patients had an ECOG performance status of 0 or 1 and had received between 0 and 3 prior chemotherapy regimens. Blood samples were analyzed 3 weeks after the start of treatment (second dose) and 6 weeks after the start of treatment. A median of roughly 140,000 T cells and some 90,000 unique TCRs was obtained from blood samples, and a median clonality of roughly 0.08 was observed. Somatic, immune and clinical correlates of response to PD-L1 blockade with atezolizumab in urothelial cancer were the focus of an exploratory multi-omic analysis. Pretreatment tumor samples, along with matched peripheral blood serially collected before and after atezolizumab treatment, were subjected to TCR sequencing. Durable clinical benefit meant progression-free survival longer than 6 months, and TCR features were also tested against progression-free and overall survival. In the same patients, pretreatment tumors underwent whole exome sequencing and RNA sequencing in addition to TCR sequencing. Durable clinical benefit was achieved by nine patients but not by the remaining 20. Pretreatment blood TCR-seq was available for 30 or so patients, at least one posttreatment blood collection was obtained for roughly 25 patients, and tumor TCR-seq was available for roughly 25 patients.

Overall study results and their limits: Because of the small sample size (n of about 30) and the many exploratory analyses performed, the results are intended to be regarded as hypothesis-generating. Patients with durable benefit showed greater expansion of tumor-associated TCR clones in peripheral blood 3 weeks after starting treatment (n of about 20, p = 0.022). Improved progression-free and overall survival was found to be associated with pretreatment peripheral blood TCR clonality below the median.

A remark on this clone: This clone's antigen is unknown. Per-base quality was not reported, and no clone a single base away is much larger than it.

Synthetic TCR analog templates were spiked into each PCR to estimate absolute template abundance from read counts. The immunoSEQ assay was used to amplify TCRbeta CDR3 regions from genomic DNA with bias-controlled V and J gene primers. Sequencing of rearranged TCRbeta segments was performed at approximately 20X coverage. In the paper's pipeline: Clustering was used to correct sequencing errors, and CDR3s were annotated against IMGT to assign V, D and J genes. Downstream analyses used only productive TCRbeta rearrangements and left out out-of-frame or stop-codon sequences. Clonality was calculated as one minus the Shannon entropy normalized by the log of the number of unique productive sequences. Fisher's exact test with Benjamini-Hochberg correction, at a threshold of adjusted p below 0.01, was used to find clones that differed between time points or between blood and tumor. What TCRdb holds here is the immuneACCESS table cut down to in-frame rearrangements. Part of the clones is not present; checked against another copy, under half of the missing clones reflect an unresolved V gene, and the others are unexplained. V and J calls and clone size are as listed in that table; D and trimming were resolved from the DNA. For this sample the table gives under 95,000 clones, of which approximately 87% were detected only once. Under 15% of the sample goes to the ten largest clones.

Explained via the paper, the time point label denotes: pretreatment peripheral blood. The cohort included 29 patients with locally advanced or metastatic urothelial carcinoma who were treated at Memorial Sloan Kettering on a trial protocol. Peripheral blood mononuclear cells were collected pretreatment and during treatment, with between 1 and 8 total time points obtained per patient. The Qiagen DNeasy Blood extraction kit was used to purify genomic DNA from total PBMCs and from tumor samples. PBMCs were collected pretreatment and during treatment, and were isolated and stored as previously described. The CDR3 numbers 15 residues from cysteine through phenylalanine. Only the CDR3 part of the read is kept: 45 bases, read in frame from the first base. V is shortened by 4 bases, J by 0 bases, and the region joining them spans 13 bases. CDR1 and CDR2 (MNHEY, SMNVEV) derive from the germline V gene (reference sequence).

The chain was built from TRBV27 and TRBJ2-7; a confident D gene designation cannot be given. The sequencing here drew on PBMCs, taken around atezolizumab (anti-PD-L1) treatment. The origin of this receptor is a man aged 55 to 69 with urothelial cancer. The bases are TGTGCCAGCAGTTCCCTGGCAACCAGCTCCTACGAGCAGTACTTC. Protein translation: CASSSLATSSYEQYF.